Listed here are 2 T cell receptor beta chains from one sample, sequenced in a study of shared clonotypes between healthy human individuals. Generated by immunoSEQ multiplex PCR, the TCRdb table keeps only in-frame clones and is missing some. Found here are roughly 1 million clones, 75% to 80% of them singletons; the top ten hold more than 0.45%. The sequenced sample was memory CD4+ T cells from PBMCs. Specified subset: CD45RA-negative fraction. These receptor sequences come from a man between 18 and 29 years old in good health. Some clones in this sample may be carry-over from other donors' samples.

The chain carries TRBV28 and TRBJ2-2; no firm D call. CDR3 length: 15 amino acids. Germline V lookup: CDR1 MDHEN, CDR2 SYDVKM. Between the trimmed V and J ends, which lost 3 bases and 8 bases, there was a span of 16 bases. In DNA, the CDR3 is TGTGCCAGCAGTTTCAACGGTCCCATCAGGGGGGAGCTGTTTTTT. Its translation is CASSFNGPIRGELFF.

This chain joins TRBV14 and TRBJ2-5; 14 nucleotides match TRBD2. Germline loops: CDR1 SGHDN, CDR2 FVKESK. The CDR3 sequence is 19 residues long. V lost 0 bases, J lost 2 bases, and 8 bases stayed unmatched. The CDR3 coding sequence is TGTGCCAGCAGCCAAGATGGAAGACTAGCGGGAGGGATTCAAGAGACCCAGTACTTC. It encodes CASSQDGRLAGGIQETQYF.